What follows describes a single T cell receptor beta chain. Antigen specificity is unknown. The data were obtained in a study of cytomegalovirus exposure and HLA in healthy donors. The study ran its PCR with 60 Vbeta and 13 Jbeta primers. Produced via immunoSEQ multiplex PCR; TCRdb's table is partial and in-frame only. The sample has around 150,000 clones; about 74% are singletons. From germline, CDR1 is GTSNPN and CDR2 SVGIG (reference sequence). The CDR3 is made up of 13 amino acids. J was trimmed by 4 bases and V by 5 bases; bases with no gene match: 7. General observations from the study: High sensitivity and specificity were reportedly achieved when the classifier diagnosed cytomegalovirus status. Most TCR sequences were uncommon, yet certain public TCRs appeared in many donors.

The sequencing sample was made of PBMCs. This sequence originates from a middle-aged man in good health and CMV-seronegative. V gene TRBV30 combines with J gene TRBJ2-5; 7 bases line up with TRBD1. The CDR3 nucleotides are TGTGCCTGGGCCCAGACAGGGTTAGAGACCCAGTACTTC. Its protein product is CAWAQTGLETQYF.